The 5 T cell receptor beta chains reported below all come from one sample, sequenced in a study of blood T cell repertoires in COVID-19. TCRdb's table, derived via immunoSEQ multiplex PCR, lists solely in-frame clones and lacks some. In the table there are some 220,000 clones, around 84% of which are singletons. Sequencing input: peripheral blood. Receptors were obtained from a human donor in a cohort sampled during active COVID-19.

This clone was observed a single time. The CDR3 region has the DNA TGTGCCAGCAGCGTAGAAGCGGGGGCTAATTCACCCCTCCACTTT. It encodes CASSVEAGANSPLHF. This rearrangement joins TRBV9 to TRBJ1-6; tentative D call: TRBD1 (6 bases). The CDR3 is 15 residues long. CDR1 is SGDLS, CDR2 YYNGEE, per germline. V lost 0 bases and J lost 6, with 10 bases in between.

V is TRBV28 and J is TRBJ1-1; tentative D call: TRBD1 (6 bases). The V gene lost 6 bases and the J gene lost 1 base, with 15 bases spanning the gap. The CDR3 sequence is 15 residues long. Germline V gives CDR1 MDHEN, CDR2 SYDVKM. CDR3 coding DNA: TGTGCCAGCAGCCCAAAATCGGACAGGAACACTGAAGCTTTCTTT. Translation gives CASSPKSDRNTEAFF.

The gene calls are TRBV5-1 and TRBJ2-5, with D unclear. Germline CDR1 SGHRS, CDR2 YFSETQ. Trimming took off 4 bases at V and 5 bases at J, with 15 bases between the two ends. The CDR3 runs to 14 residues. The CDR3 nucleotides read TGCGCCAGCAGCGATACCGGTCGGTGGGAGACCCAGTACTTC. It translates to CASSDTGRWETQYF.

The chain is built from TRBV10-3 and TRBJ2-1, with TRBD2 identical over 16 bases. The CDR3 has 17 amino acids. The germline CDR1 and CDR2 sequences are ENHRY and SYGVKD. After removal of 11 bases from V and 8 bases from J, the junction contained 15 bases not matched to a gene. The CDR3 region has the DNA TGTGCCGCGAGACCCGGGACTAGCGGGAGGGCCTCGTATGAGCAGTTCTTC. Translated: CAARPGTSGRASYEQFF.

The CDR3 is CASTPAAPYEQYF. CDR3 coding DNA: TGTGCCAGCACTCCCGCGGCCCCCTACGAGCAGTACTTC. This chain links TRBV6-6 with TRBJ2-7; D unresolved. V gave up 7 bases and J gave up 2 bases, with 12 bases separating them. Germline CDR1 is MNHNY and CDR2 is SVGAGI (reference sequence). This CDR3 has 13 amino acids.